Listed here are 27 T cell receptor beta chains from one sample, sequenced in a study of PD-1 blockade in classical Hodgkin lymphoma. The data were produced by immunoSEQ multiplex PCR, yet TCRdb's version contains in-frame clones alone and is incomplete. The table includes approximately 20,000 clones, approximately 92% detected once. Time point given: newly diagnosed, previously untreated cHL patient sample. Purification of CD4+ T cells from thawed PBMCs was achieved by magnetic negative selection. Input material: CD4+ T cells from blood. The receptors were sampled from a human donor with classical Hodgkin lymphoma.

This chain uses TRBV18 with TRBJ2-7, with a possible D match to TRBD2 (5 bases). This CDR3 contains 17 residues. V lost 4 bases, J lost 5 bases, and 24 bases lay in between. From germline, CDR1 is KGHSH and CDR2 LQKENI. The CDR3 nucleotides are TGTGCCAGCTCACTACTATCACGGACTGGGAGTCCTAACGAGCAGTACTTC. It specifies CASSLLSRTGSPNEQYF.

The chain recombines TRBV7-8 with TRBJ2-1; D may be TRBD1 (5 bases). The ends were cut back, 2 bases at V and 7 bases at J, with 15 bases in the middle. This CDR3 is built from 15 residues. Germline values: CDR1 SGHVS, CDR2 FQNEAQ. The DNA of the CDR3 is TGTGCCAGCAGCTTACAATGGGGCCCGCCAAATGAGCAGTTCTTC. Encoded protein: CASSLQWGPPNEQFF.

The chain combines TRBV9 with TRBJ2-5; tentatively, D is TRBD1 (6 bases). In germline, CDR1 is SGDLS, CDR2 YYNGEE. The CDR3 has 16 residues. V was trimmed by 1 base and J by 1 base, leaving 14 bases between them. In nucleotides, the CDR3 is TGTGCCAGCAGCGTAAACTCCGGGACACCCCAAGAGACCCAGTACTTC. Protein sequence: CASSVNSGTPQETQYF.

The chain combines TRBV9 with TRBJ2-1, with TRBD2 matching over 14 bases. The CDR3 consists of 21 residues. With 0 bases clipped from V and 2 bases from J, the junction kept 13 bases outside the gene matches. The V gene's germline CDR1 is SGDLS and CDR2 YYNGEE. As DNA, the CDR3 is TGTGCCAGCAGCGTAGGACCTAATACGGGACTAGCGGGAGCAGCCTACAATGAGCAGTTCTTC. This encodes CASSVGPNTGLAGAAYNEQFF.

The rearrangement joins TRBV7-9 to TRBJ1-1; maybe TRBD1 (6 bases). Trimming left V 5 bases short and J 0 bases short, with 16 bases between. The CDR3 length is 16 residues. Germline V CDR1 and CDR2: SEHNR, FQNEAQ (reference sequence). CDR3 sequence: CASSPQDRGMNTEAFF. The DNA for the CDR3 is TGTGCCAGCAGCCCCCAGGACAGAGGCATGAACACTGAAGCTTTCTTT. Full variable domain (remainder filled in from reference TRBV7-9 and TRBJ1-1): DTGVSQNPRHKITKRGQNVTFRCDPISEHNRLYWYRQTLGQGPEFLTYFQNEAQLEKSRLLSDRFSAERPKGSFSTLEIQRTEQGDSAMYLCASSPQDRGMNTEAFFGQGTRLTVV.

The chain couples TRBV5-1 to TRBJ2-6, with D uncertain. Between the trimmed V and J ends, which lost 1 base and 0 bases, there was a span of 8 bases. The CDR3 loop spans 16 amino acids. Germline-derived CDR1 and CDR2 are SGHRS and YFSETQ. CDR3 sequence reads: CASSLWSGSGANVLTF. CDR3 in DNA: TGCGCCAGCAGCTTGTGGTCCGGCTCTGGGGCCAACGTCCTGACTTTC.

The chain is built from TRBV28 and TRBJ2-7, with D possibly matching TRBD2 (6 bases). Trimming shortened V by 4 bases and J by 5 bases, and 21 bases separated the two germline ends. This CDR3 spans 16 amino acids. Germline V CDR1 and CDR2: MDHEN, SYDVKM. CDR3 sequence (DNA): TGTGCCAGCAGTTCGCCGGGAGCTCCAGCGAGCGACGAGCAGTACTTC. It codes for CASSSPGAPASDEQYF.

This sequence joins TRBV11-3 and TRBJ1-3; D is unresolved. The CDR3 contains 15 residues. The V end lost 3 bases, the J end lost 0 bases, and 9 bases lay between the germline ends. Germline lookup yields CDR1 SGHNT and CDR2 YENEEA. CDR3: CASSLNSDSGNTIYF. CDR3 DNA sequence: TGTGCCAGCAGCTTGAACAGTGACTCTGGAAACACCATATATTTT.

The CDR3 sequence: CASSKTGGTYNEQFF. For the CDR3, the DNA is TGCGCCAGCAGTAAAACGGGGGGAACCTACAATGAGCAGTTCTTC. The V gene is TRBV5-1, the J gene TRBJ2-1; 7 bases align to TRBD2. This CDR3 is 15 amino acids long. Germline V gene lookup returns CDR1 SGHRS and CDR2 YFSETQ. V shed 5 bases and J 2 bases; nucleotides not matched to a gene: 7.

The DNA of the CDR3 is TGTGCCAGCAGCCAAGACCACGACAGGGGGCGAACTGAAGCTTTCTTT. This sequence encodes CASSQDHDRGRTEAFF. The gene calls are TRBV4-2 and TRBJ1-1; TRBD1 matches at 10 bases. Trimming cost V 0 bases and J 5 bases; bases outside gene matches: 6. CDR1 is LGHNA, CDR2 YNFKEQ, per germline. The CDR3 loop spans 16 amino acids.

In nucleotides, the CDR3 is TGTGCCAGTAGTCAACTCCCGGGACAGTTCTATGGCTACACCTTC. Amino acid sequence: CASSQLPGQFYGYTF. V is TRBV19 and J is TRBJ1-2; TRBD1 matches at 7 bases. This CDR3 is 15 amino acids long. V was pared by 5 bases and J by 4 bases, with 10 bases of the junction left unmatched. CDR1 is LNHDA, CDR2 SQIVND, per germline (reference sequence).

This chain connects TRBV5-6 to TRBJ1-5; TRBD1 aligns across 7 bases. There are 14 residues in the CDR3. The germline CDR1 and CDR2 sequences are SGHDT and YYEEEE. V was clipped by 1 base and J by 7 bases; unmatched bases: 5. The CDR3 nucleotides are TGTGCCAGCAGCTTGACAGGGGTCCAACAGCCCCAGCATTTT. Its translation: CASSLTGVQQPQHF.

This chain links TRBV11-3 with TRBJ2-6; D call uncertain. The germline CDR1 and CDR2 sequences are SGHNT and YENEEA. This CDR3 comprises 15 residues. With 2 bases removed from V and 3 bases from J, the gap between germline ends came to 8 bases. In DNA, the CDR3 is TGTGCCAGCAGCTTAATCGGATTTGGGGCCAACGTCCTGACTTTC. This gives the protein CASSLIGFGANVLTF.

CDR3 in DNA: TGTGCCAGCGTGGAGGGGAACTATGGCTACACCTTC. It translates to CASVEGNYGYTF. The chain recombines TRBV6-1 with TRBJ1-2, with D possibly matching TRBD1 (5 bases). The CDR3 is 12 residues long. Trimming took 8 bases from V and 2 from J, leaving 9 bases between them. Germline V gene data show CDR1 as MNHNS and CDR2 as SASEGT.

This clone was recorded once. This rearrangement joins TRBV5-1 to TRBJ2-1, with D perhaps TRBD2 (5 bases). Trimming took off 0 bases at V and 8 bases at J, with 12 bases between the two ends. The CDR3 covers 14 residues. The germline CDR1 and CDR2 sequences are SGHRS and YFSETQ. The CDR3 sequence: CASSLAGSLDEQFF. The CDR3 DNA is TGCGCCAGCAGCTTGGCGGGGAGTCTGGATGAGCAGTTCTTC. Looking up the rest from reference TRBV5-1 and TRBJ2-1 gives the full variable domain: KAGVTQTPRYLIKTRGQQVTLSCSPISGHRSVSWYQQTPGQGLQFLFEYFSETQRNKGNFPGRFSGRQFSNSRSEMNVSTLELGDSALYLCASSLAGSLDEQFFGPGTRLTVL.

The chain links TRBV28 to TRBJ2-5; a possible D gene is TRBD2 (6 bases). CDR3 size: 15 residues. The V end was cut by 7 bases, the J end by 5 bases, with 20 bases between. The germline gives CDR1 MDHEN, CDR2 SYDVKM. The CDR3 region has the DNA TGTGCCAGCACTCCGGCTCCGGAGGGGAGGGAGACCCAGTACTTC. Its protein is CASTPAPEGRETQYF.

This clone occurred once. J is TRBJ2-1 and V is TRBV5-4, with 9 bases lining up with TRBD2. Germline V CDR1 and CDR2: SGHNT, YYREEE (reference sequence). Trimming took 4 bases from V and 4 from J; bases not matched to a gene: 6. This CDR3 is 15 amino acids long. The CDR3 here is CASSGVAGEYNEQFF. For the CDR3, the DNA is TGTGCCAGCAGCGGCGTAGCGGGAGAATACAATGAGCAGTTCTTC.

The rearrangement joins TRBV14 to TRBJ1-6; D unresolved. CDR1 SGHDN and CDR2 FVKESK come from the germline V gene. V shed 4 bases and J shed 7 bases, with 8 bases lying between them. The length of the CDR3 is 13 residues. The CDR3 protein is CASSRDMNSPLHF. The CDR3 coding sequence is TGTGCCAGCAGCCGCGATATGAATTCACCCCTCCACTTT.

CDR3 nucleotides: TGTGCCAGCAGCCAAGGACTAGCGGGGGGGCCTTACAATGAGCAGTTCTTC. Encoded protein: CASSQGLAGGPYNEQFF. The chain carries TRBV4-2 and TRBJ2-1, with 14 positions matching TRBD2. From germline, CDR1 is LGHNA and CDR2 YNFKEQ. The CDR3 is 17 residues long. Unmatched junction bases numbered 3, after V lost 1 base and J lost 4 bases.

The CDR3 is CASSQDWGNQPQHF. The CDR3 nucleotides read TGCGCCAGCAGCCAAGACTGGGGGAATCAGCCCCAGCATTTT. The genes are TRBV4-3 and TRBJ1-5; a weak D match, TRBD1 (5 bases). The germline gives CDR1 LGHNA, CDR2 YSLEER. The CDR3 sequence is 14 residues long. The V gene lost 0 bases and the J gene lost 4 bases, with 7 bases spanning the gap.

The rearrangement joins TRBV5-1 to TRBJ2-1, with 12 nucleotides matching TRBD2. V trimming: 1 base; J trimming: 10 bases; junction bases outside the gene matches: 15. The CDR3 runs to 18 residues. Germline lookup yields CDR1 SGHRS and CDR2 YFSETQ. The CDR3 sequence: CASSLKRLTSGGLGEQFF. CDR3 DNA sequence: TGCGCCAGCAGCTTGAAGCGCCTGACTAGCGGGGGACTTGGAGAGCAGTTCTTC.

The gene calls are TRBV15 and TRBJ2-1, with TRBD2 as a possible D gene (6 bases). Germline V gene lookup returns CDR1 LNHNV and CDR2 YYDKDF (reference sequence). V was cut by 5 bases and J by 8 bases, with 16 bases left in between. CDR3 length: 14 amino acids. CDR3 nucleotides: TGTGCCACCAGCGAAGGTCCATGGAGGGATGAGCAGTTCTTC. Encoded protein: CATSEGPWRDEQFF.

The genes are TRBV4-3 and TRBJ1-2; D is undetermined. The CDR3 extends over 13 amino acids. V lost 4 bases and J lost 3, with 9 bases in between. CDR1 is LGHNA, CDR2 YSLEER, per germline. The CDR3 sequence is CASSLLPHYGYTF. The CDR3 nucleotides are TGCGCCAGCAGCCTCCTCCCCCACTATGGCTACACCTTC.

The chain has TRBV5-4 and TRBJ2-2; a possible D gene is TRBD1 (6 bases). Germline V gives CDR1 SGHNT, CDR2 YYREEE (reference sequence). CDR3 length equals 16 residues. V was shortened by 4 bases and J by 2 bases, with 15 bases between the two germline ends. DNA of the CDR3: TGTGCCAGCAGCGAGGGCACAGGGATCAACACCGGGGAGCTGTTTTTT. It specifies CASSEGTGINTGELFF.

The V and J genes are TRBV7-2 and TRBJ2-3, with 9 bases lining up with TRBD2. CDR1 is SGHTA and CDR2 is FQGNSA in the germline V gene. The CDR3 spans 17 residues. The junction had 9 bases not matched to a gene; V was cut back by 3 bases and J by 2 bases. The DNA of the CDR3 is TGTGCCAGCAGCTTGACAGCGGGAGGCTCAACCACAGATACGCAGTATTTT. It is translated as CASSLTAGGSTTDTQYF.

CDR3 loop: CATQGTIGSYNEQFF. Here the CDR3 DNA reads TGTGCCACCCAGGGGACGATCGGCTCCTACAATGAGCAGTTCTTC. The V call is TRBV10-3, the J call TRBJ2-1; a weak D match, TRBD1 (6 bases). The CDR3 runs to 15 residues. V gave up 10 bases and J gave up 0 bases, with 16 bases separating them. Germline V gene lookup returns CDR1 ENHRY and CDR2 SYGVKD.

The rearrangement links TRBV5-1 to TRBJ1-1; D is perhaps TRBD1 (6 bases). V was shortened by 4 bases and J by 8 bases, with 12 bases between the two germline ends. The CDR3 covers 12 residues. Germline assignment: CDR1 SGHRS and CDR2 YFSETQ. The CDR3 here is CASSPTGIEAFF. The CDR3 DNA follows: TGCGCCAGCAGCCCGACAGGTATCGAAGCTTTCTTT.